A single sample is the source of the 22 T cell receptor beta chains below, sequenced in a study of radiation and T cells in renal cell carcinoma. Time point noted: blood 2 weeks post-SBRT. Regarding treatment: 15 Gy SBRT to primary tumor, nephrectomy 4 weeks later. The method was immunoSEQ multiplex PCR; TCRdb's version includes in-frame clones alone and lacks a portion of them. Of approximately 120,000 clones in the sample, around 80% are singletons; the top ten hold 5.8%. Specimen: blood, collected from a patient whose treatment included radiotherapy and nephrectomy. The receptors derive from a man aged 50-60 years with renal cell carcinoma.

V gene TRBV7-3 combines with J gene TRBJ2-1; D may be TRBD2 (5 bases). Germline CDR1 is SGHTA and CDR2 is FQGTGA. The CDR3 spans 15 residues. Trimming pared 0 bases from V and 2 bases from J, leaving 8 bases between. CDR3 in amino acids: CASSLTSGTYNEQFF. Written as DNA, the CDR3 is TGTGCCAGCAGCTTAACGTCGGGGACCTACAATGAGCAGTTCTTC.

On this clone: Just one base apart from a much larger clone, this may be a read error. The CDR3 DNA reads TGTGCCAGCAGCCCCGGGACAGGGGGCTACGAGCAGTACTTC. Its protein product is CASSPGTGGYEQYF. V is TRBV7-9 and J is TRBJ2-7, with 11 positions matching TRBD1. This CDR3 comprises 14 residues. CDR1 is SEHNR and CDR2 is FQNEAQ in the germline V gene (reference sequence). V lost 5 bases, J lost 3 bases, and 3 bases stayed unmatched.

The chain couples TRBV19 to TRBJ2-1, with TRBD1 matching over 8 bases. From germline, CDR1 is LNHDA and CDR2 SQIVND (reference sequence). V shed 1 base and J 9 bases; nucleotides not matched to a gene: 5. This CDR3 has 14 residues. The CDR3 DNA is TGTGCCAGTAGTATAGCGGGACAGGCCATTGAGCAGTTCTTC. This encodes CASSIAGQAIEQFF.

The V gene is TRBV15, the J gene TRBJ2-7, with TRBD2 identical over 11 bases. Germline V gene lookup returns CDR1 LNHNV and CDR2 YYDKDF (reference sequence). The CDR3 sequence is 16 residues long. V lost 0 bases, J lost 7 bases, and 8 bases stayed unmatched. CDR3 coding DNA: TGTGCCACCAGCAGAGATCGTGGGACTAGCGGCTGGGAGCAGTACTTC. This codes for CATSRDRGTSGWEQYF.

This rearrangement joins TRBV7-6 to TRBJ2-2, with D tentatively TRBD2 (6 bases). The CDR3 loop spans 16 amino acids. The V end was cut by 5 bases, the J end by 4 bases, with 17 bases between. CDR1 is SGHVS and CDR2 is FNYEAQ in the germline V gene. The CDR3 protein is CASSHGARGGTGELFF. Here the CDR3 DNA reads TGTGCCAGCAGCCACGGGGCCCGGGGAGGCACCGGGGAGCTGTTTTTT.

The V and J genes are TRBV10-2 and TRBJ2-5, with D unclear. V lost 4 bases, J lost 0 bases, and 3 bases lay in between. Germline V CDR1 and CDR2: WSHSY, SAAADI. This CDR3 region has 12 residues. The CDR3 here is CASSVNQETQYF. The CDR3 DNA follows: TGCGCCAGCAGTGTCAACCAAGAGACCCAGTACTTC.

This chain joins TRBV19 and TRBJ1-5, with D unclear. The germline V and J ends were trimmed by 4 bases and 0 bases, with 1 base remaining between them. The CDR3 loop spans 12 amino acids. Germline CDR1 and CDR2: LNHDA and SQIVND (reference sequence). Here the CDR3 reads CASSNSNQPQHF. CDR3 nucleotides: TGTGCCAGTAGTAATAGCAATCAGCCCCAGCATTTT.

The chain joins TRBV15 to TRBJ2-7; TRBD1 agrees at 7 bases. Trimming at V came to 4 bases and at J to 4 bases, leaving 4 bases not matched to a gene. This CDR3 comprises 13 residues. Germline assignment: CDR1 LNHNV and CDR2 YYDKDF (reference sequence). The CDR3 protein is CATSMGQSYEQYF. CDR3 in DNA: TGTGCCACCAGCATGGGACAGTCATACGAGCAGTACTTC.

The chain combines TRBV7-2 with TRBJ2-3; D call uncertain. The CDR3 covers 14 residues. Germline-derived CDR1 and CDR2 are SGHTA and FQGNSA. V shed 1 base and J shed 0 bases, with 5 bases lying between them. The CDR3 sequence is CASSLGVSTDTQYF. The DNA of the CDR3 is TGTGCCAGCAGCTTAGGGGTTAGCACAGATACGCAGTATTTT.

The CDR3 spells CASSWNSDYEQYF. In DNA, the CDR3 is TGTGCCAGCAGTTGGAATAGCGATTACGAGCAGTACTTC. The J gene is TRBJ2-7, the V gene TRBV6-5, with D perhaps TRBD2 (5 bases). Per germline, CDR1 MNHEY and CDR2 SVGAGI. V lost 4 bases to trimming and J lost 4 bases, with 11 bases between them. The CDR3 extends over 13 amino acids.

The rearrangement uses TRBV30 and TRBJ2-5; D might be TRBD2 (5 bases). The assigned J gene may be wrong: the sequence end matches TRBJ2-7 better. Germline CDR1 is GTSNPN and CDR2 is SVGIG (reference sequence). The CDR3 length is 15 residues. For the CDR3, the DNA is TGTGCCTGGACCCCGAGACTGGACTGGCCCTACGAGCAGTACTTC. Protein product: CAWTPRLDWPYEQYF.

The gene calls are TRBV6-5 and TRBJ1-1, with D possibly being TRBD1 (5 bases). Trimming stripped 3 bases from V and 8 bases from J, with 16 bases between. The CDR3 runs to 14 residues. The germline V gene encodes CDR1 MNHEY and CDR2 SVGAGI. The CDR3 region is CASSYRDRPGEAFF. The DNA for the CDR3 is TGTGCCAGCAGTTATCGAGACAGACCCGGAGAAGCTTTCTTT.

The CDR3 DNA reads as TGTGCCAGTACCCTGACCAGTTTGAACACCGGGGAGCTGTTTTTT. Translation: CASTLTSLNTGELFF. The genes are TRBV19 and TRBJ2-2; D unresolved. The length of the CDR3 is 15 residues. Germline V gene lookup returns CDR1 LNHDA and CDR2 SQIVND (reference sequence). V gave up 7 bases and J gave up 1 base, with 13 bases separating them. Complete variable domain (other parts from reference TRBV19 and TRBJ2-2): DGGITQSPKYLFRKEGQNVTLSCEQNLNHDAMYWYRQDPGQGLRLIYYSQIVNDFQKGDIAEGYSVSREKKESFPLTVTSAQKNPTAFYLCASTLTSLNTGELFFGEGSRLTVL.

The chain carries TRBV7-2 and TRBJ2-3; possibly TRBD1 for D (6 bases). The V end lost 5 bases, the J end lost 2 bases, and 14 bases lay between the germline ends. CDR1 SGHTA and CDR2 FQGNSA come from the germline V gene. The CDR3 is 15 residues long. In DNA, the CDR3 is TGTGCCAGCAGCCCCCGGACAGCCCTCACAGATACGCAGTATTTT. Encoded protein: CASSPRTALTDTQYF.

The chain has TRBV2 and TRBJ2-7; weak D call: TRBD2 (7 bases). Germline CDR1 SNHLY, CDR2 FYNNEI. The CDR3 sequence is 14 residues long. V shed 6 bases and J shed 6 bases, with 18 bases lying between them. CDR3 nucleotides: TGTGCCAGCAGCGGGTTGGGGGGGGCGATCGAGCAGTACTTC. It encodes CASSGLGGAIEQYF.

As to this clone: A read error may account for a junction end that differs from germline. The chain is built from TRBV29-1 and TRBJ2-5; D gene uncertain. The CDR3 length is 14 residues. Germline V gives CDR1 SQVTM, CDR2 ANQGSEA. Here the CDR3 reads CSVEVARTQGTQYF. In DNA, the CDR3 is TGCAGCGTTGAGGTAGCTAGGACCCAAGGGACCCAGTACTTC.

In its sample, this clone was seen a few times. The chain is built from TRBV28 and TRBJ1-5; unclear D gene. Germline loops: CDR1 MDHEN, CDR2 SYDVKM. The length of the CDR3 is 16 residues. V was pared by 5 bases and J by 0 bases, with 14 bases between. This CDR3 is CASSPSGRDSNQPQHF. DNA of the CDR3: TGTGCCAGCAGTCCCTCCGGACGGGATAGCAATCAGCCCCAGCATTTT.

V usage is TRBV7-2 and J usage is TRBJ1-2, with a possible D match to TRBD1 (5 bases). This CDR3 region has 14 residues. The germline V and J ends were trimmed by 3 bases and 4 bases, with 12 bases remaining between them. The germline V gene encodes CDR1 SGHTA and CDR2 FQGNSA. In DNA, the CDR3 is TGTGCCAGCAGCTTCAATCAGGGAGGCTATGGCTACACCTTC. Amino acids: CASSFNQGGYGYTF.

Worth noting for this clone: The junction departs from germline at one end; a sequencing error may be responsible. The chain carries TRBV15 and TRBJ1-5; 7 nucleotides agree with TRBD1. The CDR3 runs 19 residues. From germline, CDR1 is LNHNV and CDR2 YYDKDF (reference sequence). The CDR3 region has the DNA TGTGCCACCAGCGGAGAGAGGGGGCAAACTCGATGGGAGAATCAGCCCCAGCATTTT. It is translated as CATSGERGQTRWENQPQHF.

The V call is TRBV19, the J call TRBJ2-3, with 9 bases identical to TRBD2. Germline V lookup: CDR1 LNHDA, CDR2 SQIVND (reference sequence). The ends lost 5 bases at V and 1 base at J; junction bases unmatched: 7. The CDR3 contains 16 residues. The CDR3 loop is CASSPTRLAGTDTQYF. CDR3 DNA: TGTGCCAGTAGTCCGACTCGACTAGCGGGCACAGATACGCAGTATTTT.

Concerning this clone itself: Other DNA sequences in the sample encode the same CDR3. This chain joins TRBV5-1 and TRBJ2-2; D remains unclear. V lost 0 bases and J lost 3, with 3 bases in between. The CDR3 covers 13 residues. The germline V gene has CDR1 SGHRS and CDR2 YFSETQ. CDR3 DNA sequence: TGCGCCAGCAGCTTGGGCGACACCGGGGAGCTGTTTTTT. This gives the protein CASSLGDTGELFF.

The V gene is TRBV30, the J gene TRBJ1-2, with no clear D. The germline V gene encodes CDR1 GTSNPN and CDR2 SVGIG (reference sequence). The CDR3 runs to 13 residues. V lost 3 bases, J lost 0 bases, and 8 bases lay in between. The CDR3 protein is CAWRDLANYGYTF. The CDR3 nucleotides are TGTGCCTGGAGGGACCTAGCTAACTATGGCTACACCTTC.